These 8 T cell receptor beta chains were sequenced from one sample in a study of human T cells and chemical hapten exposure. TCRdb reanalysed the RACE reads using MiXCR and keeps one entry per CDR3 protein. Of approximately 59,000 distinct CDR3 sequences in the sample, approximately 6.1% were seen once. Time point defined: healthy volunteer bleed at 6 weeks. Sequencing started from total RNA isolated from unfractionated whole blood. What was sequenced was whole blood. Receptor source: a female donor in good health. Some clones in this sample may be carry-over from other donors' samples.

The genes are TRBV5-1 and TRBJ2-7; TRBD2 agrees at 14 bases. This CDR3 has 15 amino acids. V was clipped by 4 bases and J by 4 bases; unmatched bases: 4. The germline CDR1 and CDR2 sequences are SGHRS and YFSETQ. The CDR3, as DNA: TGCGCCAGCAGCCCGGGACTAGCGGGAGAGTACGAGCAGTACTTC. Translation gives CASSPGLAGEYEQYF.

This clonotype was observed many times. The V and J genes are TRBV2 and TRBJ2-3; D unresolved. The V and J ends lost 4 bases and 4 bases respectively, with 15 bases between them. This CDR3 contains 15 residues. Germline values: CDR1 SNHLY, CDR2 FYNNEI. The CDR3, as DNA: TGTGCCAGCAGTGGGCGCGGATCTAAGGCAGATACGCAGTATTTT. This translates into CASSGRGSKADTQYF. The variable domain in full, with the rest retrieved from reference TRBV2 and TRBJ2-3, is EPEVTQTPSHQVTQMGQEVILRCVPISNHLYFYWYRQILGQKVEFLVSFYNNEISEKSEIFDDQFSVERPDGSNFTLKIRSTKLEDSAMYFCASSGRGSKADTQYFGPGTRLTVL.

The table lists this clonotype with a few counts. The rearrangement joins TRBV12-3 or TRBV12-4 to TRBJ2-1; a possible D gene is TRBD1 (6 bases). This CDR3 has 14 residues. V was cut by 6 bases and J by 6 bases, with 15 bases left in between. The CDR3: CASRRSPGANEQFF. The CDR3 DNA reads as TGTGCCAGCAGACGGAGTCCAGGGGCCAATGAGCAGTTCTTC.

This clonotype showed up many times. The V and J genes are TRBV29-1 and TRBJ1-1; tentatively, D is TRBD1 (5 bases). Germline CDR1 reads SQVTM; CDR2 reads ANQGSEA. The CDR3 extends over 11 amino acids. V gave up 5 bases and J gave up 9 bases, with 13 bases separating them. Written as DNA, the CDR3 is TGCAGCGTTCAGACAGAGGTGAAAGCTTTCTTT. Its translation: CSVQTEVKAFF.

This clonotype was counted ten times or more. V is TRBV7-6 and J is TRBJ1-6; 12 bases map to TRBD1. Germline loops: CDR1 SGHVS, CDR2 FNYEAQ. The V segment lost 0 bases and the J segment 14 bases; nucleotides outside the gene matches: 14. This CDR3 has 18 amino acids. CDR3 protein: CASSLALAGTGGGSALHF. CDR3 DNA sequence: TGTGCCAGCAGCTTAGCGCTCGCCGGGACAGGGGGCGGATCAGCCCTCCACTTT.

This clonotype has just a few counts. The chain is built from TRBV6-2 or TRBV6-3 and TRBJ2-1; 13 positions match TRBD2. Germline V gene sequence: CDR1 MNHEY, CDR2 SVGEGT. The CDR3 runs 16 residues. The V gene end was trimmed by 6 bases and the J gene end by 6 bases; junction bases not matched to a gene: 8. The CDR3 coding sequence is TGTGCCAGCAGCCGCACGGGGACTAGCGGGACCAATGAGCAGTTCTTC. This translates into CASSRTGTSGTNEQFF.

This clonotype has only a few counts. The CDR3 bases are TGTGCCAGCATAAGGACAGGAATCTCTGGGGCCAACGTCCTGACTTTC. The encoded protein is CASIRTGISGANVLTF. This chain joins TRBV2 and TRBJ2-6, with TRBD1 identical over 7 bases. There are 16 residues in the CDR3. V trimming: 7 bases; J trimming: 0 bases; junction bases outside the gene matches: 6. In germline, CDR1 is SNHLY, CDR2 FYNNEI.

This clonotype was detected many times. This chain uses TRBV12-5 with TRBJ2-3, with no clear D. Germline CDR1 reads LGHNT; CDR2 reads FRNRAP. Trimming shortened V by 2 bases and J by 2 bases, and 11 bases separated the two germline ends. The CDR3 has 15 residues. Here the CDR3 reads CASGLSSPATDTQYF. In nucleotides, the CDR3 is TGTGCTAGTGGTTTGTCCTCCCCGGCCACAGATACGCAGTATTTT.